This T cell receptor (beta chain) was captured in a study of shared clonotypes between healthy human individuals. Study-wide points: The authors sampled blood alone, and tissue repertoires likely differ. The low donor count limited represented genetic and exposure-history diversity.

The CDR3 has 17 amino acids. V lost 2 bases and J lost 0; bases outside the gene matches: 3. The germline V gene has CDR1 SGHNT and CDR2 YYREEE (reference sequence). Concerning this clone: Its antigen is currently unknown.

In the original workflow: ImmunoSEQ output lacked quality scores and full-length reads, limiting matched filtering. Assay used: immunoSEQ multiplex PCR; TCRdb lists only in-frame clones, some missing. V, J and clone size reflect that table, while D and trimming were determined from the DNA. In the table there are some 470,000 clones, 76% of which are singletons. The TCR was taken from a woman in her forties in good health. Some clones in this sample may be carry-over from other donors' samples. The chain employs TRBV5-4 and TRBJ2-3; 13 bases agree with TRBD2. The sample consisted of PBMCs. The CDR3 spells CASSLRLAGGSTDTQYF. The CDR3 DNA follows: TGTGCCAGCAGCTTAAGACTAGCGGGGGGTAGCACAGATACGCAGTATTTT.